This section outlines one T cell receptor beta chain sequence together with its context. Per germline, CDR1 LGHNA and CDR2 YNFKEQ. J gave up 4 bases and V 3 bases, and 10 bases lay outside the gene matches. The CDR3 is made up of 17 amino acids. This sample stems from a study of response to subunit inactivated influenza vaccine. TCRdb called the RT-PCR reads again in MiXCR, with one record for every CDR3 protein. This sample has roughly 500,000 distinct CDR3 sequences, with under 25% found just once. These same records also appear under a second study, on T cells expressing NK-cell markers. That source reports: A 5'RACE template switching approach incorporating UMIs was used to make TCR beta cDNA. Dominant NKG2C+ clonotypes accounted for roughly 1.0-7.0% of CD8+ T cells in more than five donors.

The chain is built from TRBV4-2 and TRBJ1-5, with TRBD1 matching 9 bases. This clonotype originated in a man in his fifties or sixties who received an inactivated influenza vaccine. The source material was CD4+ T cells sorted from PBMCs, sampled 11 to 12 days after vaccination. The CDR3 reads CASSHLSGGQGNQPQHF. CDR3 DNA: TGTGCCAGCAGCCATCTCTCCGGGGGACAGGGTAATCAGCCCCAGCATTTT.